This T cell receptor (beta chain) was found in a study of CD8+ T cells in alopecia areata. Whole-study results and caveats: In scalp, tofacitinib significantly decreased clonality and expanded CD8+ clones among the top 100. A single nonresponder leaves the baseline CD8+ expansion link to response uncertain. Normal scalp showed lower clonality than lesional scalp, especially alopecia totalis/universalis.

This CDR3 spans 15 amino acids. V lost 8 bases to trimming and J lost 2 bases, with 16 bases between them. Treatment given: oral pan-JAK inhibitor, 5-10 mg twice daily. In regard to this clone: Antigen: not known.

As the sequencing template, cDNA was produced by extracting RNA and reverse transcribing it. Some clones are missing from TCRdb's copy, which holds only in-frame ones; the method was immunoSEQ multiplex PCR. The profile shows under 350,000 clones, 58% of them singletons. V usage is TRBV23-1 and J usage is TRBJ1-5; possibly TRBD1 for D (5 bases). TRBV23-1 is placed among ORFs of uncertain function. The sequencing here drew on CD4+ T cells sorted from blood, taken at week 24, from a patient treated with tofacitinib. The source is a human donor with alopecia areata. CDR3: CASGDKGEGNQPQHF. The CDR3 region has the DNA TGCGCCAGCGGTGACAAAGGGGAGGGCAATCAGCCCCAGCATTTT.